What follows are 10 T cell receptor beta chains derived from one specimen sequenced in a study of T cell responses to AZD1222 COVID-19 vaccine. The table came from immunoSEQ multiplex PCR; TCRdb's copy has only in-frame clones and leaves some out. The table records about 110,000 clones, about 86% of them present only once. The sample in question was peripheral blood, obtained on day 0 of AZD1222 vaccination. The receptors shown here come from an adult in good health.

The chain links TRBV27 to TRBJ2-7; D might be TRBD2 (5 bases). The germline V gene encodes CDR1 MNHEY and CDR2 SMNVEV (reference sequence). V dropped 6 bases and J dropped 2 bases, with 14 bases sitting between them. The CDR3 is 14 amino acids. CDR3 nucleotides: TGTGCCAGCAGCGGCCCGAGGGAAACCTACGAGCAGTACTTC. It yields the protein CASSGPRETYEQYF.

The table lists this clone with a count of one. CDR3 bases: TGTGCCACTTGGGGGGACCCCGGCCAAATGGTCTCTGGAAACACCATATATTTT. Residues: CATWGDPGQMVSGNTIYF. The V gene is TRBV10-3, the J gene TRBJ1-3; weak D call: TRBD1 (5 bases). V was cut by 10 bases and J by 0 bases, with 25 bases left in between. There are 18 residues in the CDR3. The germline V gene encodes CDR1 ENHRY and CDR2 SYGVKD.

The table lists this clone with a count of one. V gene TRBV10-3 combines with J gene TRBJ1-1; D not certain. The germline V gene has CDR1 ENHRY and CDR2 SYGVKD. This CDR3 is built from 15 residues. The V gene lost 0 bases and the J gene lost 3 bases, with 11 bases spanning the gap. In DNA form, the CDR3 reads TGTGCCATCAGTGAGTCGGGTGGGCAGGACACTGAAGCTTTCTTT. This codes for CAISESGGQDTEAFF.

J is TRBJ1-2 and V is TRBV9, with D perhaps matching TRBD1 (6 bases). CDR3 length: 13 amino acids. CDR1 and CDR2 from the germline V gene are SGDLS and YYNGEE. The ends were cut back, 3 bases at V and 3 bases at J, with 9 bases in the middle. The CDR3: CASSDRTDYGYTF. DNA of the CDR3: TGTGCCAGCAGCGACAGGACAGACTATGGCTACACCTTC.

In this sample, this clone turned up a few times. The chain couples TRBV7-2 to TRBJ2-6, with TRBD1 matching 8 bases. Germline V CDR1 and CDR2: SGHTA, FQGNSA. V shed 0 bases, J shed 1 base, and the junction held 2 bases outside the gene matches. The CDR3 sequence is 17 residues long. The CDR3 loop is CASSLAGQGSGANVLTF. In DNA, the CDR3 is TGTGCCAGCAGCTTAGCCGGACAGGGTTCTGGGGCCAACGTCCTGACTTTC.

The chain has TRBV6-6 and TRBJ1-5; D is unclear. CDR3 length: 13 amino acids. CDR1 MNHNY and CDR2 SVGAGI come from the germline V gene (reference sequence). V gave up 4 bases and J gave up 7 bases, with 11 bases separating them. CDR3 sequence: CASSSSLIQPQHF. Here the CDR3 DNA reads TGTGCCAGCAGTTCGTCTCTAATACAGCCCCAGCATTTT.

The chain recombines TRBV18 with TRBJ1-4, with D unresolved. The V and J ends lost 0 bases and 7 bases respectively, with 9 bases between them. CDR3 length: 14 amino acids. Germline V CDR1 and CDR2: KGHSH, LQKENI. CDR3 sequence (DNA): TGTGCCAGCTCACCACCTGGAGGAGGTGAAAAACTGTTTTTT. As protein: CASSPPGGGEKLFF.

This sequence joins TRBV30 and TRBJ1-2; 9 nucleotides match TRBD1. Germline CDR1 and CDR2: GTSNPN and SVGIG (reference sequence). The CDR3 spans 14 residues. The junction had 3 bases not matched to a gene; V was cut back by 0 bases and J by 4 bases. In DNA, the CDR3 is TGTGCCTGGAGTGTACTGACAGGGGGCTATGGCTACACCTTC. Amino acids: CAWSVLTGGYGYTF.

This clone is a singleton in its sample. The chain employs TRBV12-3 or TRBV12-4 and TRBJ1-1; no clear D. Trimming shortened V by 5 bases and J by 4 bases, and 11 bases separated the two germline ends. The CDR3 spans 13 residues. The chain's CDR3 is CASSPWVGTEAFF. The CDR3 DNA reads TGTGCCAGCAGTCCCTGGGTGGGCACTGAAGCTTTCTTT.

The J gene is TRBJ1-1, the V gene TRBV28, with a possible D match to TRBD1 (5 bases). There are 17 residues in the CDR3. Per germline, CDR1 MDHEN and CDR2 SYDVKM. Trimming shortened V by 3 bases and J by 1 base, and 18 bases separated the two germline ends. The CDR3 DNA is TGTGCCAGCAGTTTTGTCCGGCTGGGGGTGGGGAACACTGAAGCTTTCTTT. This encodes CASSFVRLGVGNTEAFF.